The 22 T cell receptor beta chains listed next were all sequenced from one sample in a study of T cells after yellow fever vaccination. TCRdb reprocessed the 5' RACE reads with MiXCR, giving one entry per CDR3 protein. Seen here are 300,000 to 350,000 distinct CDR3 sequences, about 11% observed once, and the top ten hold 3% to 3.5%. Sequenced here: CD4+ T cells sorted from PBMCs, sampled 45 days after the yellow fever booster vaccination. Receptors were obtained from a young man who received the YFV17D yellow fever vaccine.

This rearrangement joins TRBV12-3 or TRBV12-4 to TRBJ2-6; TRBD1 matches at 12 bases. This CDR3 has 17 amino acids. V gave up 3 bases and J gave up 2 bases; unmatched junction bases: 2. The CDR3, as DNA: TGTGCCAGCAGTTTCGGGACAGGGGGCCCTGGGGCCAACGTCCTGACTTTC. Its translation is CASSFGTGGPGANVLTF.

This clonotype occurred many times. This chain uses TRBV20-1 with TRBJ2-3; D unclear. The CDR3 extends over 15 amino acids. Germline CDR1 reads DFQATT; CDR2 reads SNEGSKA (reference sequence). Deletions cut 3 bases from V and 3 bases from J, with 16 bases between. The CDR3 protein is CSARAAEGITDTQYF. In DNA form, the CDR3 reads TGCAGTGCTAGGGCAGCCGAAGGAATTACAGATACGCAGTATTTT.

This clonotype was seen ten or more times. This sequence joins TRBV11-3 and TRBJ2-7, with 7 bases that match TRBD1. Germline CDR1 and CDR2: SGHNT and YENEEA. The CDR3 totals 14 residues. The V and J ends lost 2 bases and 3 bases, in that order; junction bases with no gene match: 4. The CDR3 region is CASSLSGGDYEQYF. DNA for the CDR3: TGTGCCAGCAGCTTATCAGGGGGTGACTACGAGCAGTACTTC.

The V and J genes are TRBV6-2 or TRBV6-3 and TRBJ1-2; D may be TRBD1 (5 bases). The germline V gene has CDR1 MNHEY and CDR2 SVGEGT. V was trimmed by 6 bases and J by 8 bases, leaving 19 bases between them. CDR3 length: 14 amino acids. CDR3 DNA sequence: TGTGCCAGCAGCCGGGATGGGGGGACGGACGGCTACACCTTC. Amino acid sequence: CASSRDGGTDGYTF.

The rearrangement joins TRBV7-7 to TRBJ2-5, with 13 positions matching TRBD2. The CDR3 contains 15 residues. V gave up 5 bases and J gave up 4 bases; unmatched junction bases: 4. From germline, CDR1 is SSHAT and CDR2 FNYEAQ (reference sequence). CDR3 amino acids: CASSIGLAGAETQYF. In DNA, the CDR3 is TGTGCCAGCAGCATTGGACTAGCGGGGGCAGAGACCCAGTACTTC.

There are a few counts of this clonotype. The CDR3 coding sequence is TGTGCCAGCAGCCCTCGACTAGCGGGGGGGCTGGGTACCCAGTACTTC. Translated: CASSPRLAGGLGTQYF. The chain uses TRBV7-2 and TRBJ2-5; 14 bases are shared with TRBD2. Germline V gene data show CDR1 as SGHTA and CDR2 as FQGNSA. This CDR3 has 16 residues. With V trimmed by 5 bases and J by 8 bases, 10 bases remained unmatched.

This clonotype was seen only a few times. The rearrangement links TRBV19 to TRBJ1-2; 7 bases agree with TRBD1. CDR3 length equals 14 residues. The germline V gene encodes CDR1 LNHDA and CDR2 SQIVND (reference sequence). Losses at the gene ends were 3 bases for V and 7 bases for J; bases not matched to a gene: 8. As DNA, the CDR3 is TGTGCCAGTAGTATTAAGGGGGCAGCTCCTGGCTACACCTTC. Translation: CASSIKGAAPGYTF. Together with reference TRBV19 and TRBJ1-2, the CDR3 gives the full variable domain: DGGITQSPKYLFRKEGQNVTLSCEQNLNHDAMYWYRQDPGQGLRLIYYSQIVNDFQKGDIAEGYSVSREKKESFPLTVTSAQKNPTAFYLCASSIKGAAPGYTFGSGTRLTVV.

This clonotype showed up just a few times. The J gene is TRBJ2-3, the V gene TRBV7-8; D tentatively fits TRBD1 or TRBD2 (6 bases each). The V gene lost 5 bases and the J gene lost 7 bases, with 22 bases spanning the gap. The germline gives CDR1 SGHVS, CDR2 FQNEAQ. CDR3 length: 16 amino acids. The CDR3 nucleotides are TGTGCCAGCAGCCCCGGCTTTCGGGGGCCCCACCATACGCAGTATTTT. It specifies CASSPGFRGPHHTQYF.

The V and J genes are TRBV9 and TRBJ2-2; D is uncertain. V gave up 4 bases and J gave up 1 base, with 8 bases separating them. The CDR3 consists of 14 residues. Germline CDR1 SGDLS, CDR2 YYNGEE. Here the CDR3 DNA reads TGTGCCAGCAGCCCACGAAAGAACACCGGGGAGCTGTTTTTT. Its protein product is CASSPRKNTGELFF.

This chain joins TRBV7-2 and TRBJ2-7; D is perhaps TRBD1 (6 bases). This CDR3 has 13 residues. The V gene's germline CDR1 is SGHTA and CDR2 FQGNSA. Trimming removed 7 bases at V and 4 bases at J, with 14 bases between. CDR3 loop: CASTTGTRYEQYF. CDR3 coding DNA: TGTGCCAGCACCACCGGGACACGGTACGAGCAGTACTTC. Combining the CDR3 with reference TRBV7-2 and TRBJ2-7 gives the whole variable domain GAGVSQSPSNKVTEKGKDVELRCDPISGHTALYWYRQSLGQGLEFLIYFQGNSAPDKSGLPSDRFSAERTGGSVSTLTIQRTQQEDSAVYLCASTTGTRYEQYFGPGTRLTVT.

The rearrangement uses TRBV18 and TRBJ2-5, with D possibly being TRBD1 or TRBD2 (6 bases each). With 2 bases removed from V and 4 bases from J, the gap between germline ends came to 26 bases. From germline, CDR1 is KGHSH and CDR2 LQKENI. The CDR3 is made up of 19 amino acids. As DNA, the CDR3 is TGTGCCAGCTCACCATTCATCTCCCTAGGGGGGACAACTAGAGAGACCCAGTACTTC. Translation: CASSPFISLGGTTRETQYF.

The chain is built from TRBV4-3 and TRBJ1-2; possible D gene TRBD1, 5 bases. Per germline, CDR1 LGHNA and CDR2 YSLEER. The CDR3 loop spans 14 amino acids. V was shortened by 3 bases and J by 6 bases, with 14 bases between the two germline ends. CDR3 sequence: CASSHLLKGDGYTF. In DNA, the CDR3 is TGCGCCAGCAGCCACTTGCTGAAAGGGGATGGCTACACCTTC.

The chain carries TRBV20-1 and TRBJ2-1, with D possibly called TRBD1 or TRBD2 (5 bases each). This CDR3 spans 14 amino acids. The ends were cut back, 3 bases at V and 4 bases at J, with 13 bases in the middle. Germline assignment: CDR1 DFQATT and CDR2 SNEGSKA (reference sequence). CDR3 sequence (DNA): TGCAGTGCTAGGAATTTTGAGGGGTACAATGAGCAGTTCTTC. Its translation: CSARNFEGYNEQFF.

This clonotype was found many times. The chain is built from TRBV29-1 and TRBJ2-1; 9 positions agree with TRBD2. V was clipped by 0 bases and J by 10 bases; unmatched bases: 10. This CDR3 contains 15 residues. CDR1 is SQVTM and CDR2 is ANQGSEA in the germline V gene. CDR3 nucleotide sequence: TGCAGCGTTGAAGATCGACGCGGGGGGGCAGGGGAGCAGTTCTTC. As protein: CSVEDRRGGAGEQFF.

This chain joins TRBV19 and TRBJ1-2, with TRBD1 as a possible D gene (5 bases). CDR1 LNHDA and CDR2 SQIVND come from the germline V gene (reference sequence). There are 15 residues in the CDR3. The V end lost 3 bases, the J end lost 10 bases, and 21 bases lay between the germline ends. The CDR3 is CASSITAGGVNDYTF. The CDR3 region has the DNA TGTGCCAGTAGTATTACGGCTGGGGGTGTCAATGACTACACCTTC.

This clonotype appeared many times. The chain joins TRBV27 to TRBJ2-2; D might be TRBD1 (5 bases). Trimming cost V 8 bases and J 5 bases, with 15 bases left between them. The CDR3 consists of 14 residues. The V gene's germline CDR1 is MNHEY and CDR2 SMNVEV (reference sequence). The chain's CDR3 is CASGYSDRTGELFF. Written as DNA, the CDR3 is TGTGCCAGCGGCTACTCCGACAGAACCGGGGAGCTGTTTTTT.

This clonotype was found a few times. The CDR3 is CASSLGEQVDTQYF. Written as DNA, the CDR3 is TGCGCCAGCAGCTTGGGGGAACAGGTAGATACGCAGTATTTT. This chain joins TRBV5-1 and TRBJ2-3; D is perhaps TRBD1 (5 bases). Germline CDR1 is SGHRS and CDR2 is YFSETQ. The CDR3 has 14 amino acids. Trimming left V 0 bases short and J 5 bases short, with 10 bases between.

This clonotype has a count of ten or more. V is TRBV2 and J is TRBJ1-1, with D uncertain. With 6 bases removed from V and 1 base from J, the gap between germline ends came to 3 bases. The CDR3 has 11 amino acids. Germline V CDR1 and CDR2: SNHLY, FYNNEI. In DNA form, the CDR3 reads TGTGCCAGCAGGGAGAACACTGAAGCTTTCTTT. It translates to CASRENTEAFF. The full variable domain, its missing parts supplied by reference TRBV2 and TRBJ1-1, is EPEVTQTPSHQVTQMGQEVILRCVPISNHLYFYWYRQILGQKVEFLVSFYNNEISEKSEIFDDQFSVERPDGSNFTLKIRSTKLEDSAMYFCASRENTEAFFGQGTRLTVV.

This rearrangement joins TRBV5-5 to TRBJ1-2; D perhaps matches TRBD1 (5 bases). Germline CDR1 reads SGHKS; CDR2 reads YYEKEE (reference sequence). The CDR3 contains 14 residues. Trimming removed 4 bases from V and 6 bases from J, with 16 bases in between. Written as DNA, the CDR3 is TGTGCCAGCAGCCTGTTGGGGCAGGTCCATGGCTACACCTTC. It specifies CASSLLGQVHGYTF.

This clonotype has only a few counts. The chain combines TRBV7-2 with TRBJ2-5; D might be TRBD2 (5 bases). The CDR3 length is 14 residues. V was cut by 7 bases and J by 2 bases, with 14 bases left in between. The germline V gene encodes CDR1 SGHTA and CDR2 FQGNSA. CDR3 DNA: TGTGCCAGCACCCAGGACTGGATACAAGAGACCCAGTACTTC. Protein product: CASTQDWIQETQYF.

This clonotype was seen a few times. This chain uses TRBV7-2 with TRBJ1-2; D is undetermined. Trimming cost V 1 base and J 2 bases, with 8 bases left between them. Germline V gives CDR1 SGHTA, CDR2 FQGNSA. This CDR3 is 14 amino acids long. CDR3 in DNA: TGTGCCAGCAGCTTAGTCCCAGGAAACTATGGCTACACCTTC. Translated: CASSLVPGNYGYTF.

The V gene is TRBV7-2, the J gene TRBJ2-1; perhaps TRBD1 as D (5 bases). V gave up 4 bases and J gave up 2 bases, with 6 bases separating them. Germline V gene sequence: CDR1 SGHTA, CDR2 FQGNSA. The CDR3 covers 13 residues. CDR3 region: CASSWTTYNEQFF. DNA of the CDR3: TGTGCCAGCAGCTGGACAACCTACAATGAGCAGTTCTTC. The full variable domain, in which reference TRBV7-2 and TRBJ2-1 provide the parts outside the CDR3, is GAGVSQSPSNKVTEKGKDVELRCDPISGHTALYWYRQSLGQGLEFLIYFQGNSAPDKSGLPSDRFSAERTGGSVSTLTIQRTQQEDSAVYLCASSWTTYNEQFFGPGTRLTVL.